Shown below are 18 T cell receptor beta chains from a single sample sequenced in a study of regulatory T cells in long-lasting Graves disease. The sample's time point: newly diagnosed GD, antithyroid drugs for less than 3 months. Researchers made the TCR library from RNA that was extracted from PBMCs. Both iRepertoire HTBI primers and Arm-PCR of CDR3 regions were used to build the TCR beta libraries. TCRdb reanalysed the multiplex PCR reads using MiXCR and keeps one entry per CDR3 protein. The table includes about 350,000 distinct CDR3 sequences, around 15% detected once. These same records also appear under a second study, on T cells in Graves' hyperthyroidism and ophthalmopathy.

The sequencing used peripheral blood mononuclear cells (PBMCs), collected at new diagnosis, from a patient treated with antithyroid drugs. These receptors were collected from a woman aged 18-29 years with Graves disease.

The CDR3 bases are TGTGCCAGCAGCCCCGGGACAGGGGGCTTTGAGCAGTTCTTC. Translating gives CASSPGTGGFEQFF. The V and J genes are TRBV9 and TRBJ2-1; 12 nucleotides align to TRBD1. The CDR3 has 14 residues. Germline V gene data show CDR1 as SGDLS and CDR2 as YYNGEE. The V segment lost 4 bases and the J segment 9 bases; nucleotides outside the gene matches: 5.

This clonotype was observed many times. The CDR3 here is CASSIAGGSNQPQHF. As DNA, the CDR3 is TGTGCCAGCTCGATAGCTGGGGGTAGCAATCAGCCCCAGCATTTT. The gene calls are TRBV18 and TRBJ1-5, with D possibly being TRBD1 (5 bases). The germline CDR1 and CDR2 sequences are KGHSH and LQKENI. The ends were cut back, 6 bases at V and 0 bases at J, with 12 bases in the middle. The CDR3 has 15 amino acids.

This clonotype has ten or more counts. J is TRBJ2-5 and V is TRBV12-3 or TRBV12-4; D is unresolved. Trimming pared 7 bases from V and 4 bases from J, leaving 10 bases between. CDR3 length: 12 amino acids. CDR3 in DNA: TGTGCCAGCACCTCTCTTATAGAGACCCAGTACTTC. This codes for CASTSLIETQYF.

The chain is built from TRBV5-1 and TRBJ2-5, with D unclear. CDR3 size: 13 residues. Germline V gene data show CDR1 as SGHRS and CDR2 as YFSETQ. The V gene lost 6 bases and the J gene lost 1 base, with 10 bases spanning the gap. The CDR3, as DNA: TGCGCCAGCACCCCAGTTACCCAAGAGACCCAGTACTTC. Encoded protein: CASTPVTQETQYF. The variable domain in full, completed from reference TRBV5-1 and TRBJ2-5, reads KAGVTQTPRYLIKTRGQQVTLSCSPISGHRSVSWYQQTPGQGLQFLFEYFSETQRNKGNFPGRFSGRQFSNSRSEMNVSTLELGDSALYLCASTPVTQETQYFGPGTRLLVL.

This clonotype was seen ten or more times. The chain recombines TRBV28 with TRBJ1-1, with D perhaps TRBD1 (5 bases). Germline CDR1 MDHEN, CDR2 SYDVKM. V lost 10 bases and J 1 base, leaving 10 bases between the germline ends. This CDR3 is 12 amino acids long. CDR3 loop: CATTGGNTEAFF. The CDR3 DNA reads as TGTGCCACCACCGGGGGGAACACTGAAGCTTTCTTT.

J is TRBJ1-2 and V is TRBV11-2; D is possibly TRBD1 (5 bases). CDR1 and CDR2 from the germline V gene are SGHAT and FQNNGV. V lost 6 bases to trimming and J lost 5 bases, with 16 bases between them. This CDR3 comprises 14 residues. The CDR3 is CASSSGGVPYGYTF. CDR3 DNA sequence: TGTGCCAGCAGTTCTGGGGGGGTCCCATATGGCTACACCTTC.

The CDR3 spells CASGTGGGYTF. CDR3 coding DNA: TGTGCCAGCGGGACAGGGGGAGGCTACACCTTC. The rearrangement joins TRBV6-1 to TRBJ1-2; 11 bases align to TRBD1. V lost 8 bases and J lost 8; bases outside the gene matches: 1. This CDR3 comprises 11 residues. Per germline, CDR1 MNHNS and CDR2 SASEGT.

The gene calls are TRBV6-1 and TRBJ2-7; the D gene is possibly TRBD1 (6 bases). The CDR3 contains 13 residues. The germline V gene has CDR1 MNHNS and CDR2 SASEGT. V shed 7 bases and J shed 3 bases, with 13 bases lying between them. The CDR3 sequence: CASKGTTFYEQYF. The CDR3 DNA sequence: TGTGCCAGCAAGGGGACAACCTTCTACGAGCAGTACTTC.

As regards this clonotype: Germline is not matched at one junction end, which may reflect a read error. The rearrangement links TRBV6-2 or TRBV6-3 to TRBJ2-7; D is perhaps TRBD1 or TRBD2 (5 bases each). From germline, CDR1 is MNHEY and CDR2 SVGEGT. The CDR3 consists of 14 residues. The CDR3, as DNA: TGTACCAGCGCTTCCGGGACGGACCTTCAGGAGCAGTACTTC. Amino acid sequence: CTSASGTDLQEQYF.

This clonotype was seen many times. The chain has TRBV2 and TRBJ2-1; D remains ambiguous. V shed 7 bases and J shed 5 bases, with 6 bases lying between them. The CDR3 spans 11 residues. The germline CDR1 and CDR2 sequences are SNHLY and FYNNEI. CDR3 amino acids: CASNRNNEQFF. The CDR3 DNA reads as TGTGCCAGCAATAGAAACAATGAGCAGTTCTTC.

As to this clonotype: The junction does not match germline at one end; this may be a read error. The chain combines TRBV12-3 or TRBV12-4 with TRBJ2-1; D may be TRBD1 (8 bases). This CDR3 comprises 14 residues. The CDR3 here is CASSLDRDYNGQFF. The CDR3 DNA sequence: TGTGCCAGCAGCCTGGACAGGGACTACAATGGGCAGTTCTTC.

V gene TRBV28 combines with J gene TRBJ1-2; TRBD1 matches 7 bases. Germline V lookup: CDR1 MDHEN, CDR2 SYDVKM. V trimming: 3 bases; J trimming: 7 bases; junction bases outside the gene matches: 5. The CDR3 has 13 residues. CDR3 protein: CASSFTGALGYTF. In nucleotides, the CDR3 is TGTGCCAGCAGTTTCACAGGGGCGCTTGGCTACACCTTC.

This clonotype was seen ten or more times. The gene calls are TRBV30 and TRBJ1-1, with D unclear. The length of the CDR3 is 13 residues. Germline V lookup: CDR1 GTSNPN, CDR2 SVGIG (reference sequence). With 2 bases removed from V and 4 bases from J, the gap between germline ends came to 11 bases. The DNA for the CDR3 is TGTGCCTGGAGTTGGGCCAGCGGCACTGAAGCTTTCTTT. Protein: CAWSWASGTEAFF.

This clonotype was detected many times. This chain links TRBV28 with TRBJ2-7; D gene unclear. V was clipped by 1 base and J by 6 bases, with 7 bases between them. This CDR3 spans 12 amino acids. Germline CDR1 and CDR2: MDHEN and SYDVKM. For the CDR3, the DNA is TGTGCCAGCAGTTTATTCTCCCTCGAGCAGTACTTC. Translation gives CASSLFSLEQYF.

The sample holds a few counts of this clonotype. The chain uses TRBV10-3 and TRBJ2-1, with TRBD1 matching over 9 bases. There are 16 residues in the CDR3. V lost 10 bases and J lost 0; bases outside the gene matches: 10. The germline V gene has CDR1 ENHRY and CDR2 SYGVKD. The CDR3 region is CATQKDRGSSYNEQFF. The CDR3 coding sequence is TGTGCCACACAAAAGGACAGGGGAAGCTCCTACAATGAGCAGTTCTTC.

This clonotype appeared many times. The rearrangement links TRBV3-1 to TRBJ2-1, with D perhaps matching TRBD1 or TRBD2 (6 bases each). The CDR3 contains 14 residues. V lost 4 bases to trimming and J lost 7 bases, with 14 bases between them. Germline loops: CDR1 LGHDT, CDR2 YNNKEL (reference sequence). The CDR3 DNA sequence: TGTGCCAGCAGCCCCCGGGGGCGGGCAAATGAGCAGTTCTTC. This translates into CASSPRGRANEQFF.

The gene calls are TRBV9 and TRBJ2-3; a weak D match, TRBD2 (6 bases). V was shortened by 5 bases and J by 10 bases, with 14 bases between the two germline ends. The CDR3 has 12 amino acids. Germline V gives CDR1 SGDLS, CDR2 YYNGEE. CDR3 DNA sequence: TGTGCCAGCAGTAGCGTCGGGGAGGCGCAGTATTTT. Amino acid sequence: CASSSVGEAQYF.

This clonotype was seen repeatedly, ten times or more. The chain couples TRBV20-1 to TRBJ2-5; D perhaps matches TRBD2 (5 bases). Germline assignment: CDR1 DFQATT and CDR2 SNEGSKA (reference sequence). The CDR3 extends over 14 amino acids. V was cut by 1 base and J by 4 bases, with 13 bases left in between. The CDR3, as DNA: TGCAGTGCTAGAGCAGGAGGTAGCTTAGAGACCCAGTACTTC. Its protein product is CSARAGGSLETQYF.